The 30 T cell receptor beta chains reported below all come from one sample, sequenced in a study of metastatic and nonmetastatic thyroid tumors. Thyroid surgery was preceded by no treatment in any patient. TCRdb used MiXCR to call clones anew from the PCR reads. The repertoire consists of about 28,000 clones, with over 15% occurring once and the leading ten covering approximately 4%. The sequenced sample was blood. The source of these receptors is a female donor with papillary thyroid cancer or a benign thyroid nodule (not recorded which). Some clones in this sample may be carry-over from other donors' samples.

This clone occurred many times. Germline is not matched at one junction end, which may reflect a read error. This sequence joins TRBV7-6 and TRBJ2-1; 12 nucleotides align to TRBD2. Germline CDR1 and CDR2: SGHVS and FNYEAQ. The CDR3 is 14 residues long. The CDR3 region has the DNA TGTGCCAGCAGCCTAGCGGGAGGGTACAATGAGCAGTTCTTC. It translates to CASSLAGGYNEQFF. The full variable domain, completed using reference TRBV7-6 and TRBJ2-1, is GAGVSQSPRYKVTKRGQDVALRCDPISGHVSLYWYRQALGQGPEFLTYFNYEAQQDKSGLPNDRFSAERPEGSISTLTIQRTEQRDSAMYRCASSLAGGYNEQFFGPGTRLTVL.

At least ten counts were recorded for this clone. V usage is TRBV27 and J usage is TRBJ2-5; perhaps TRBD2 as D (7 bases). V shed 4 bases and J shed 2 bases, with 14 bases lying between them. Per germline, CDR1 MNHEY and CDR2 SMNVEV (reference sequence). The CDR3 sequence is 15 residues long. Here the CDR3 DNA reads TGTGCCAGCAGTTCCCGCGGGGGCAGACAAGAGACCCAGTACTTC. Translation gives CASSSRGGRQETQYF.

Many counts were recorded for this clone. A much larger clone differs by one base, so this may be a read error. The same CDR3 arises from other DNA sequences in this sample as well. This chain connects TRBV19 to TRBJ2-7; D unclear. Trimming shortened V by 0 bases and J by 4 bases, and 10 bases separated the two germline ends. Germline lookup yields CDR1 LNHDA and CDR2 SQIVND (reference sequence). CDR3 length equals 14 residues. The CDR3 DNA reads TGTGCCAGTAGTATAGATAGAGTCTCTTACGAGCAGTACTTC. Translating it yields CASSIDRVSYEQYF.

By frequency in the sample, this clone is medium-sized (0.01 to 0.1%). The rearrangement links TRBV11-2 to TRBJ2-3, with D uncertain. This CDR3 is built from 14 residues. CDR1 is SGHAT, CDR2 FQNNGV, per germline. Deletions cut 2 bases from V and 3 bases from J, with 9 bases between. CDR3 loop: CASSLWGSTDTQYF. The CDR3 nucleotides are TGTGCCAGCAGCTTATGGGGTTCTACAGATACGCAGTATTTT. Together with reference TRBV11-2 and TRBJ2-3, the CDR3 gives the full variable domain: EAGVAQSPRYKIIEKRQSVAFWCNPISGHATLYWYQQILGQGPKLLIQFQNNGVVDDSQLPKDRFSAERLKGVDSTLKIQPAKLEDSAVYLCASSLWGSTDTQYFGPGTRLTVL.

This clone was found a few times. The CDR3 loop is CASSQVTGGYQPQHF. The CDR3 region has the DNA TGTGCCAGCAGTCAGGTGACAGGGGGGTATCAGCCCCAGCATTTT. The chain employs TRBV6-1 and TRBJ1-5; 9 positions match TRBD1. The CDR3 totals 15 residues. Germline V gene data show CDR1 as MNHNS and CDR2 as SASEGT. V was clipped by 5 bases and J by 5 bases; unmatched bases: 7.

In this sample, this clone turned up a few times. Because the CDR3 is missing its conserved closing phenylalanine or tryptophan, this is likely a read error. CDR3: CASSDRDGAYEQYS. The DNA of the CDR3 is TGCGCCAGCAGTGACAGGGATGGGGCCTACGAGCAGTACTCC. The V and J genes are TRBV6-1 and TRBJ2-7; 7 bases line up with TRBD1. CDR1 is MNHNS and CDR2 is SASEGT in the germline V gene. CDR3 length: 14 amino acids.

This clone was seen repeatedly, ten times or more. This chain connects TRBV6-1 to TRBJ1-5, with TRBD1 matching 7 bases. The V gene's germline CDR1 is MNHNS and CDR2 SASEGT. CDR3 length: 15 amino acids. The V and J ends lost 7 bases and 4 bases, in that order; junction bases with no gene match: 10. The CDR3 DNA reads as TGTGCCAGCAAGATCGGGACAGTTAATAATCAGCCCCAGCATTTT. As protein: CASKIGTVNNQPQHF.

By its share, this clone is medium-sized. The chain combines TRBV6-1 with TRBJ2-7, with 8 bases fitting TRBD1. Germline CDR1 reads MNHNS; CDR2 reads SASEGT. This CDR3 is 14 amino acids long. Trimming at V came to 7 bases and at J to 5 bases, leaving 10 bases not matched to a gene. This CDR3 reads CASTPWQGANEQYF. CDR3 coding DNA: TGTGCCAGCACCCCATGGCAGGGGGCCAACGAGCAGTACTTC.

This clone was recorded a few times. The chain combines TRBV28 with TRBJ2-2; D is possibly TRBD2 (6 bases). Per germline, CDR1 MDHEN and CDR2 SYDVKM. V lost 7 bases to trimming and J lost 4 bases, with 10 bases between them. The CDR3 is made up of 13 amino acids. This chain's CDR3 is CASTTGGTGELFF. CDR3 sequence (DNA): TGTGCCAGCACAACCGGGGGCACCGGGGAGCTGTTTTTT. Complete variable domain (other parts from reference TRBV28 and TRBJ2-2): DVKVTQSSRYLVKRTGEKVFLECVQDMDHENMFWYRQDPGLGLRLIYFSYDVKMKEKGDIPEGYSVSREKKERFSLILESASTNQTSMYLCASTTGGTGELFFGEGSRLTVL.

This clone was recorded many times. The V call is TRBV9, the J call TRBJ2-5, with D perhaps being TRBD1 or TRBD2 (6 bases each). V was trimmed by 3 bases and J by 5 bases, leaving 8 bases between them. Germline CDR1 and CDR2: SGDLS and YYNGEE. This CDR3 is 12 amino acids long. This chain's CDR3 is CASSGRGETQYF. Written as DNA, the CDR3 is TGTGCCAGCAGCGGGAGGGGGGAGACCCAGTACTTC.

The chain couples TRBV11-2 to TRBJ1-2; 10 bases fit TRBD1. Losses at the gene ends were 5 bases for V and 5 bases for J; bases not matched to a gene: 5. Germline CDR1 is SGHAT and CDR2 is FQNNGV. This CDR3 comprises 14 residues. In DNA form, the CDR3 reads TGTGCCAGCAGCAGGGACAGGGGAACGTATGGCTACACCTTC. Encoded protein: CASSRDRGTYGYTF.

This clone was counted ten times or more. V usage is TRBV30 and J usage is TRBJ1-5; D possibly corresponds to TRBD1 (5 bases). Germline V gene lookup returns CDR1 GTSNPN and CDR2 SVGIG (reference sequence). Trimming removed 0 bases from V and 3 bases from J, with 9 bases in between. This CDR3 contains 14 residues. CDR3: CAWSVTGNNQPQHF. The CDR3, as DNA: TGTGCCTGGAGTGTAACAGGAAACAATCAGCCCCAGCATTTT.

Many counts were recorded for this clone. The CDR3, as DNA: TGTGCCAGCAGGGCACTAGCGCACGGAGATACGCAGTATTTT. Amino acid sequence: CASRALAHGDTQYF. This chain uses TRBV27 with TRBJ2-3; 7 bases match TRBD2. The CDR3 consists of 14 residues. V lost 6 bases and J lost 5; bases outside the gene matches: 8. Looked up from germline, CDR1 is MNHEY and CDR2 is SMNVEV (reference sequence).

This clone was counted at least ten times. The rearrangement joins TRBV3-1 to TRBJ2-7, with 12 bases that match TRBD2. Germline CDR1 is LGHDT and CDR2 is YNNKEL (reference sequence). V dropped 0 bases and J dropped 6; count of bases not matched to a gene: 3. The CDR3 spans 15 residues. The CDR3 spells CASSQETSGSSEQYF. In DNA form, the CDR3 reads TGTGCCAGCAGCCAAGAGACTAGCGGGAGCTCCGAGCAGTACTTC.

The genes are TRBV28 and TRBJ1-5; perhaps TRBD1 as D (5 bases). V was trimmed by 4 bases and J by 1 base, leaving 14 bases between them. CDR3 length: 16 amino acids. Germline V gene lookup returns CDR1 MDHEN and CDR2 SYDVKM. The CDR3 nucleotides read TGTGCCAGCAGTTGGGGCAGCCCCTTGAGCAATCAGCCCCAGCATTTT. It yields the protein CASSWGSPLSNQPQHF.

This clone was found many times. This chain links TRBV7-9 with TRBJ1-2; TRBD1 aligns across 9 bases. Trimming at V came to 3 bases and at J to 2 bases, leaving 1 base not matched to a gene. CDR1 and CDR2 (germline): SEHNR, FQNEAQ (reference sequence). This CDR3 spans 14 amino acids. This CDR3 reads CASSLGQGNYGYTF. CDR3 nucleotides: TGTGCCAGCAGCTTGGGACAGGGAAACTATGGCTACACCTTC.

This rearrangement joins TRBV28 to TRBJ1-2; TRBD1 might be the D (6 bases). CDR3 length equals 15 residues. Germline V gene sequence: CDR1 MDHEN, CDR2 SYDVKM. The V and J ends lost 6 bases and 1 base respectively, with 15 bases between them. The CDR3 region is CASRGIGTHNYGYTF. In nucleotides, the CDR3 is TGTGCCAGCAGGGGGATCGGGACACATAACTATGGCTACACCTTC.

This clone was seen ten or more times. This chain uses TRBV4-1 with TRBJ2-7; 7 nucleotides match TRBD1. Germline V gives CDR1 MGHRA, CDR2 YSYEKL. The CDR3 has 14 residues. V shed 1 base, J shed 6 bases, and the junction held 6 bases outside the gene matches. The CDR3 reads CASSQVIQGSEQYF. The CDR3 DNA sequence: TGCGCCAGCAGCCAAGTTATACAGGGGTCCGAGCAGTACTTC.

With respect to this clone: The junction differs from germline at one of its ends, possibly a read error. V usage is TRBV27 and J usage is TRBJ2-3; either TRBD1 or TRBD2 may fit D (6 bases each). Germline-derived CDR1 and CDR2 are MNHEY and SMNVEV (reference sequence). This CDR3 has 15 amino acids. CDR3 residues: CASSYGGPRTYTQYF. Here the CDR3 DNA reads TGTGCCAGCAGTTATGGGGGGCCACGCACATATACGCAGTATTTT.

This clone was seen ten or more times. The rearrangement links TRBV2 to TRBJ1-1; 7 bases are a match to TRBD1. Germline loops: CDR1 SNHLY, CDR2 FYNNEI. This CDR3 is 15 amino acids long. V shed 7 bases, J shed 0 bases, and the junction held 8 bases outside the gene matches. The CDR3 here is CASMRLDRVNTEAFF. The CDR3 coding sequence is TGTGCCAGCATGAGGCTCGACAGGGTGAACACTGAAGCTTTCTTT.

The V gene is TRBV12-3 or TRBV12-4, the J gene TRBJ2-2; TRBD1 matches at 8 bases. This CDR3 comprises 15 residues. Germline trimming cut 5 bases from V and 8 bases from J; bases unmatched to any gene: 10. The CDR3 region has the DNA TGTGCCAGCAGTCCACCGGACAGGGAGAGTGGGGAGCTGTTTTTT. It codes for CASSPPDRESGELFF.

As concerns this clone: The junction departs from germline at one end; a sequencing error may be responsible. This chain joins TRBV27 and TRBJ2-2, with 10 bases matching TRBD2. The CDR3 totals 17 residues. Germline lookup yields CDR1 MNHEY and CDR2 SMNVEV (reference sequence). The CDR3 is CASSSGPGLAKTGELFF. The CDR3 DNA is TGTGCCAGCAGTTCAGGACCGGGACTAGCGAAAACCGGGGAGCTGTTTTTT.

For this clone: The junction departs from germline at one end; a sequencing error may be responsible. The rearrangement joins TRBV7-6 to TRBJ2-1; D gene uncertain. This CDR3 contains 14 residues. Germline V gene sequence: CDR1 SGHVS, CDR2 FNYEAQ. Written as DNA, the CDR3 is TGTGCCATCAGCTTAGTGCGTGAGCACAATGAGCAGTTCTTC. Its protein is CAISLVREHNEQFF.

As to this clone: This may come from a read error, since a much larger clone is one base off. The V and J genes are TRBV3-1 and TRBJ2-2, with D possibly TRBD2 on 5 matching bases. Trimming shortened V by 4 bases and J by 16 bases, and 22 bases separated the two germline ends. The germline V gene has CDR1 LGHDT and CDR2 YNNKEL (reference sequence). The CDR3 runs 14 residues. CDR3 sequence (DNA): TGTGCCAGCAGCCCCAGAGGGAATATTGGGGATCCGTTTTTT. It yields the protein CASSPRGNIGDPFF.

This chain uses TRBV5-1 with TRBJ2-7, with TRBD1 matching over 9 bases. The CDR3 sequence is 16 residues long. J was trimmed by 2 bases and V by 2 bases; bases with no gene match: 8. Germline V gene data show CDR1 as SGHRS and CDR2 as YFSETQ. The CDR3 here is CASSFVRDRDTYEQYF. The DNA of the CDR3 is TGCGCCAGCAGCTTCGTCCGGGACAGGGACACCTACGAGCAGTACTTC.

The rearrangement uses TRBV5-1 and TRBJ2-7; D call uncertain. CDR1 and CDR2 from the germline V gene are SGHRS and YFSETQ. The CDR3 contains 14 residues. V was pared by 2 bases and J by 2 bases, with 11 bases between. CDR3 sequence (DNA): TGCGCCAGCAGCTTATGGTCTAATGCCTACGAGCAGTACTTC. As protein: CASSLWSNAYEQYF.

This chain links TRBV27 with TRBJ2-7; 7 bases are a match to TRBD1. The germline V gene encodes CDR1 MNHEY and CDR2 SMNVEV (reference sequence). The length of the CDR3 is 12 residues. V was clipped by 6 bases and J by 2 bases; unmatched bases: 1. The CDR3 coding sequence is TGTGCCAGCAGAGGGACAGCCTACGAGCAGTACTTC. Protein sequence: CASRGTAYEQYF.

This clone was seen many times. The V and J genes are TRBV20-1 and TRBJ1-1; D gene ambiguous. V was trimmed by 6 bases and J by 1 base, leaving 15 bases between them. Germline loops: CDR1 DFQATT, CDR2 SNEGSKA (reference sequence). This CDR3 is built from 14 residues. CDR3 amino acids: CSAQSAVSNTEAFF. The CDR3 bases are TGCAGTGCACAGTCGGCAGTCTCGAACACTGAAGCTTTCTTT.

This clone was observed many times. The V and J genes are TRBV20-1 and TRBJ2-3; D is tentatively TRBD1 or TRBD2 (5 bases each). This CDR3 spans 15 amino acids. Germline CDR1 DFQATT, CDR2 SNEGSKA (reference sequence). V shed 6 bases and J shed 2 bases, with 18 bases lying between them. CDR3 coding DNA: TGCAGTGCCGAGGGACCCACCCGGAACACAGATACGCAGTATTTT. Its protein product is CSAEGPTRNTDTQYF.

This clone has at least ten counts. This clone may be a read error of a much larger clone one base away. The rearrangement joins TRBV6-1 to TRBJ1-1; TRBD1 matches at 7 bases. There are 15 residues in the CDR3. The germline V gene encodes CDR1 MNHNS and CDR2 SASEGT. The CDR3 spells CANSYLTGTNTEAFF. The CDR3 bases are TGTGCCAACAGTTATCTGACAGGGACTAACACTGAAGCTTTCTTT.